These 21 T cell receptor beta chains were sequenced from one sample in a study of T cell repertoires in cytomegalovirus infection. One entry per CDR3 protein results from TCRdb running MiXCR on the reads. The sample yields around 900,000 distinct CDR3 sequences, 30% to 40% seen once. Their antigens are not known. Sequenced here: cultured CD8+ T cells from PBMCs, sampled from culture after CMV antigen stimulation. Receptors originate from a human donor in good health (CMV status not recorded). Some clones in this sample may be carry-over from other donors' samples.

The V call is TRBV6-2 or TRBV6-3, the J call TRBJ1-5, with D maybe TRBD1 (5 bases). Trimming left V 10 bases short and J 9 bases short, with 13 bases between. This CDR3 comprises 11 residues. From germline, CDR1 is MNHEY and CDR2 SVGEGT. In DNA form, the CDR3 reads TGTGCCACCGACCAGGGTGGGCCCCAGCATTTT. Translated: CATDQGGPQHF.

The sample holds a few counts of this clonotype. The chain employs TRBV19 and TRBJ1-5; D ambiguous. In germline, CDR1 is LNHDA, CDR2 SQIVND (reference sequence). Trimming pared 8 bases from V and 3 bases from J, leaving 11 bases between. This CDR3 spans 13 amino acids. CDR3 sequence reads: CASGMADNQPQHF. CDR3 bases: TGTGCCAGTGGAATGGCGGACAATCAGCCCCAGCATTTT.

The chain links TRBV9 to TRBJ2-2; D perhaps matches TRBD2 (5 bases). The CDR3 has 17 amino acids. Germline V gene lookup returns CDR1 SGDLS and CDR2 YYNGEE. V lost 0 bases, J lost 3 bases, and 15 bases lay in between. CDR3: CASSVGLRRVDTGELFF. The CDR3 region has the DNA TGTGCCAGCAGCGTAGGATTAAGGCGGGTTGACACCGGGGAGCTGTTTTTT.

This clonotype has just a few counts. The chain carries TRBV6-1 and TRBJ1-1; D is ambiguous. The CDR3 extends over 13 amino acids. With 5 bases removed from V and 1 base from J, the gap between germline ends came to 8 bases. Germline assignment: CDR1 MNHNS and CDR2 SASEGT. Here the CDR3 reads CASSTTTNTEAFF. CDR3 sequence (DNA): TGTGCCAGCAGTACCACAACGAACACTGAAGCTTTCTTT.

This clonotype was found many times. The V call is TRBV7-6, the J call TRBJ1-2, with a weak D call TRBD1 (5 bases). The CDR3 consists of 18 residues. The V gene's germline CDR1 is SGHVS and CDR2 FNYEAQ. CDR3 sequence: CPNTGARTHLWYASGYTF. In DNA, the CDR3 is TGTCCGAATACTGGGGCGAGGACGCACCTTTGGTACGCAAGTGGCTACACCTTC.

In its sample, this clonotype was seen a few times. The genes are TRBV6-5 and TRBJ1-1, with D hard to call. The V gene lost 3 bases and the J gene lost 2 bases, with 10 bases spanning the gap. Germline CDR1 reads MNHEY; CDR2 reads SVGAGI. This CDR3 comprises 14 residues. The CDR3 sequence is CASSYLTGNTEAFF. Written as DNA, the CDR3 is TGTGCCAGCAGTTATCTGACGGGCAACACTGAAGCTTTCTTT.

Written as DNA, the CDR3 is TGTGCCACCAGTGAGCGACAGGGCCGTGGGGATGGCTACACCTTC. It codes for CATSERQGRGDGYTF. The V and J genes are TRBV24-1 and TRBJ1-2, with 7 bases identical to TRBD1. Germline V lookup: CDR1 KGHDR, CDR2 SFDVKD. This CDR3 spans 15 amino acids. Trimming at V came to 4 bases and at J to 6 bases, leaving 10 bases not matched to a gene.

A few counts support this clonotype. The genes are TRBV6-6 and TRBJ2-6; no firm D call. The CDR3 covers 16 residues. Germline CDR1 MNHNY, CDR2 SVGAGI (reference sequence). V was trimmed by 4 bases and J by 2 bases, leaving 12 bases between them. The CDR3 nucleotides read TGTGCCAGCAGTTCCCCCTTCCTGGCTGGGGCCAACGTCCTGACTTTC. This sequence encodes CASSSPFLAGANVLTF.

This clonotype was seen ten or more times. V is TRBV7-8 and J is TRBJ2-1; D might be TRBD1 (6 bases). The CDR3 consists of 13 residues. V lost 1 base and J 7 bases, leaving 8 bases between the germline ends. The germline gives CDR1 SGHVS, CDR2 FQNEAQ. The CDR3 reads CASSLEGENEQFF. In DNA, the CDR3 is TGTGCCAGCAGCTTAGAGGGGGAAAATGAGCAGTTCTTC.

CDR3 sequence: CASSPYTGGTEAFF. The DNA of the CDR3 is TGTGCCAGCAGTCCCTACACAGGGGGCACTGAAGCTTTCTTT. This chain links TRBV27 with TRBJ1-1; 8 nucleotides align to TRBD1. Germline CDR1 reads MNHEY; CDR2 reads SMNVEV (reference sequence). Trimming cost V 5 bases and J 4 bases; bases outside gene matches: 6. The CDR3 has 14 amino acids.

This clonotype came up a few times. The rearrangement uses TRBV5-8 and TRBJ2-7, with 11 bases fitting TRBD2. The trim removed 2 bases at V and 0 bases at J, leaving 7 bases unmatched. The CDR3 has 17 amino acids. The germline CDR1 and CDR2 sequences are SGHTS and YDEGEE. CDR3 in amino acids: CASSFSSGGIFSYEQYF. The CDR3 coding sequence is TGTGCCAGCAGCTTCTCTAGCGGGGGGATATTCTCCTACGAGCAGTACTTC.

J is TRBJ2-1 and V is TRBV4-1; 11 bases match TRBD2. CDR3 length: 17 residues. J gave up 3 bases and V 4 bases, and 8 bases lay outside the gene matches. Germline CDR1 MGHRA, CDR2 YSYEKL. CDR3: CASSREAGLADYNEQFF. CDR3 DNA: TGCGCCAGCAGCCGAGAGGCGGGACTAGCGGACTACAATGAGCAGTTCTTC.

The chain combines TRBV20-1 with TRBJ2-1; TRBD1 aligns across 7 bases. From germline, CDR1 is DFQATT and CDR2 SNEGSKA (reference sequence). The CDR3 runs 14 residues. J lost 8 bases, V lost 0 bases, and 7 bases had no gene match. CDR3 coding DNA: TGCAGTGCTAGAGATTTAACAGGGGTAGATGAGCAGTTCTTC. Encoded protein: CSARDLTGVDEQFF.

This sequence joins TRBV6-2 or TRBV6-3 and TRBJ2-2; perhaps D is TRBD1 or TRBD2 (5 bases each). The germline gives CDR1 MNHEY, CDR2 SVGEGT. CDR3 size: 14 residues. The V end lost 2 bases, the J end lost 4 bases, and 8 bases lay between the germline ends. The CDR3 DNA sequence: TGTGCCAGCAGTTACGGGGGATCCACCGGGGAGCTGTTTTTT. It codes for CASSYGGSTGELFF.

With regard to this clonotype: A much larger clone differs by one base, so this may be a read error. The V and J genes are TRBV12-3 or TRBV12-4 and TRBJ2-1; TRBD1 agrees at 7 bases. V dropped 4 bases and J dropped 10; count of bases not matched to a gene: 13. The length of the CDR3 is 15 residues. The CDR3 DNA follows: TGTGCCAGCAGTTACTCGAGACAGGGTGTAATCGAGCAGTTCTTC. Translation: CASSYSRQGVIEQFF.

This clonotype was observed a few times. This chain joins TRBV19 and TRBJ1-1; no firm D call. The germline gives CDR1 LNHDA, CDR2 SQIVND (reference sequence). V shed 3 bases and J shed 6 bases, with 11 bases lying between them. The length of the CDR3 is 13 residues. The CDR3 sequence is CASSMGFFAEAFF. The CDR3 nucleotides are TGTGCCAGTAGTATGGGCTTTTTCGCTGAAGCTTTCTTT.

This clonotype appeared a few times. This chain uses TRBV11-2 with TRBJ1-5, with D possibly being TRBD1 (5 bases). Looked up from germline, CDR1 is SGHAT and CDR2 is FQNNGV. Trimming pared 0 bases from V and 6 bases from J, leaving 12 bases between. This CDR3 is built from 15 residues. The CDR3 spells CASSLDRGVGQPQHF. The CDR3 bases are TGTGCCAGCAGCTTAGATAGAGGGGTTGGTCAGCCCCAGCATTTT.

This sequence joins TRBV12-3 or TRBV12-4 and TRBJ2-1, with 8 positions matching TRBD1. This CDR3 spans 16 amino acids. J lost 3 bases, V lost 7 bases, and 11 bases had no gene match. The CDR3: CASTQDHRGVYNEQFF. The DNA of the CDR3 is TGTGCCAGCACCCAGGATCACAGGGGGGTCTACAATGAGCAGTTCTTC.

The sample holds a few counts of this clonotype. V and J are TRBV4-3 and TRBJ1-6, with D possibly TRBD1 on 5 matching bases. The CDR3 length is 13 residues. Germline V gene sequence: CDR1 LGHNA, CDR2 YSLEER. Trimming removed 1 base from V and 11 bases from J, with 9 bases in between. As DNA, the CDR3 is TGCGCCAGCAGCCAAGCGGGGGGAACACCCCTCCACTTT. It encodes CASSQAGGTPLHF.

V gene TRBV29-1 combines with J gene TRBJ1-5; D ambiguous. V was cut by 7 bases and J by 1 base, with 17 bases left in between. This CDR3 comprises 15 residues. Per the germline V gene, CDR1 is SQVTM and CDR2 is ANQGSEA. The CDR3 DNA reads as TGCAGCGCCTCGGTAGGGAGTGAGAGCAATCAGCCCCAGCATTTT. This sequence encodes CSASVGSESNQPQHF.

This clonotype has a handful of counts. The CDR3 here is CASSSRGQGAKDQPQHF. The CDR3 nucleotides read TGTGCCAGTAGTTCGCGTGGACAGGGGGCGAAGGATCAGCCCCAGCATTTT. The chain recombines TRBV19 with TRBJ1-5; 11 nucleotides line up with TRBD1. V lost 5 bases to trimming and J lost 5 bases; unmatched junction nucleotides: 11. CDR3 size: 17 residues. Per the germline V gene, CDR1 is LNHDA and CDR2 is SQIVND (reference sequence).